These 22 T cell receptor beta chains share one sample of origin, sequenced in a study of blood T cell repertoires in COVID-19. The protocol was immunoSEQ multiplex PCR, while the TCRdb copy is restricted to in-frame clones and leaves out a portion. The sample includes hundreds of thousands of clones, 88% seen only once; the top ten take 0.75% to 1%. Material: PBMCs or T cells enriched from blood (not recorded which). The receptors come from a woman in her thirties who had recovered from COVID-19.

The CDR3 reads CASSGRDGAHNEQFF. CDR3 nucleotide sequence: TGTGCCAGCAGTGGACGGGATGGTGCACACAATGAGCAGTTCTTC. This rearrangement joins TRBV2 to TRBJ2-1, with D possibly TRBD2 on 5 matching bases. This CDR3 spans 15 amino acids. V shed 4 bases and J shed 5 bases, with 15 bases lying between them. CDR1 SNHLY and CDR2 FYNNEI come from the germline V gene.

This sequence joins TRBV28 and TRBJ1-6; 7 bases are shared with TRBD1. Germline CDR1 and CDR2: MDHEN and SYDVKM. Germline trimming cut 7 bases from V and 10 bases from J; bases unmatched to any gene: 7. The CDR3 is 13 amino acids. The CDR3 spells CASTETGPSPLHF. The CDR3 DNA reads TGTGCCAGCACCGAGACAGGGCCCTCACCCCTCCACTTT.

The rearrangement links TRBV19 to TRBJ1-4; 10 bases map to TRBD1. This CDR3 comprises 14 residues. The germline V gene encodes CDR1 LNHDA and CDR2 SQIVND (reference sequence). V was pared by 6 bases and J by 6 bases, with 4 bases of the junction left unmatched. DNA of the CDR3: TGTGCCAGTAGCCGCGGGACAGGGGATGAAAAACTGTTTTTT. Protein: CASSRGTGDEKLFF. The full variable domain, rest sourced from reference TRBV19 and TRBJ1-4, is DGGITQSPKYLFRKEGQNVTLSCEQNLNHDAMYWYRQDPGQGLRLIYYSQIVNDFQKGDIAEGYSVSREKKESFPLTVTSAQKNPTAFYLCASSRGTGDEKLFFGSGTQLSVL.

V gene TRBV4-1 combines with J gene TRBJ1-3, with D perhaps matching TRBD1 (5 bases). Germline lookup yields CDR1 MGHRA and CDR2 YSYEKL. The CDR3 is 16 amino acids. V was shortened by 4 bases and J by 0 bases, with 13 bases between the two germline ends. CDR3 nucleotides: TGCGCCAGCAGCCCTATGACACAGGCCTCTGGAAACACCATATATTTT. This encodes CASSPMTQASGNTIYF.

The rearrangement links TRBV5-5 to TRBJ2-5, with TRBD1 as a possible D gene (7 bases). This CDR3 has 15 amino acids. Germline CDR1 SGHKS, CDR2 YYEKEE (reference sequence). Deletions cut 4 bases from V and 9 bases from J, with 22 bases between. For the CDR3, the DNA is TGTGCCAGCAGCCCCGGAGGGGGCCTAGACGTCGCCCAGTACTTC. Translation: CASSPGGGLDVAQYF.

V gene TRBV3-1 (or the pseudogene TRBV3-2) combines with J gene TRBJ1-2; D is unresolved. The ends were cut back, 7 bases at V and 5 bases at J, with 11 bases in the middle. Germline V gene lookup returns CDR1 LGHDT and CDR2 YNNKEL (reference sequence). There are 12 residues in the CDR3. The DNA of the CDR3 is TGTGCCAGCAAATCTAGTGGATATGGCTACACCTTC. It is translated as CASKSSGYGYTF.

This chain connects TRBV19 to TRBJ1-2; D is unclear. In germline, CDR1 is LNHDA, CDR2 SQIVND (reference sequence). Between the trimmed V and J ends, which lost 6 bases and 6 bases, there was a span of 5 bases. The CDR3 is 10 residues long. DNA of the CDR3: TGTGCCAGTAGACAGAATGGCTACACCTTC. Protein: CASRQNGYTF.

V is TRBV9 and J is TRBJ2-7, with 10 bases identical to TRBD2. The CDR3 runs to 12 residues. J gave up 7 bases and V 3 bases, and 1 base lay outside the gene matches. Germline V CDR1 and CDR2: SGDLS, YYNGEE. The CDR3 coding sequence is TGTGCCAGCAGCGCGACTAGCGGGGAGCAGTACTTC. Protein: CASSATSGEQYF.

This chain connects TRBV11-2 to TRBJ1-3; 10 bases match TRBD1. The CDR3 loop spans 16 amino acids. The ends lost 5 bases at V and 0 bases at J; junction bases unmatched: 4. The germline CDR1 and CDR2 sequences are SGHAT and FQNNGV. The CDR3 sequence: CASSGTGAHSGNTIYF. The DNA of the CDR3 is TGTGCCAGCAGCGGGACAGGGGCGCACTCTGGAAACACCATATATTTT.

This clone was seen more than once but under ten times. The V call is TRBV28, the J call TRBJ1-5, with TRBD1 identical over 10 bases. The J segment lost 5 bases and the V segment lost 10 bases, leaving 8 bases of the junction unmatched. Germline values: CDR1 MDHEN, CDR2 SYDVKM. This CDR3 has 14 residues. CDR3 DNA sequence: TGTGCCATCAAGACCGGGACAGGGGATCAGCCCCAGCATTTT. Its translation: CAIKTGTGDQPQHF.

This clone was seen a handful of times. The chain couples TRBV19 to TRBJ2-7; 9 bases map to TRBD1. Per the germline V gene, CDR1 is LNHDA and CDR2 is SQIVND (reference sequence). The CDR3 is 13 amino acids. The J segment lost 7 bases and the V segment lost 7 bases, leaving 8 bases of the junction unmatched. Here the CDR3 DNA reads TGTGCCAGTATGGAACAGGGGGCTTGGGAGCAGTACTTC. This codes for CASMEQGAWEQYF.

This clone was seen only once. The genes are TRBV2 and TRBJ2-3; D call uncertain. The CDR3 covers 13 residues. Per germline, CDR1 SNHLY and CDR2 FYNNEI. V was pared by 3 bases and J by 4 bases, with 8 bases between. CDR3 loop: CASSDVRADTQYF. CDR3 bases: TGTGCCAGCAGTGACGTCCGGGCAGATACGCAGTATTTT.

The rearrangement links TRBV11-1 to TRBJ2-1, with 7 bases fitting TRBD1. There are 12 residues in the CDR3. The junction had 4 bases not matched to a gene; V was cut back by 5 bases and J by 9 bases. The germline V gene encodes CDR1 SGHAT and CDR2 FQDESV (reference sequence). CDR3 coding DNA: TGTGCCAGCAGCCCCAGGACAGGTGAGCAGTTCTTC. Amino acids: CASSPRTGEQFF.

The chain combines TRBV6-4 with TRBJ2-3; a weak D match, TRBD2 (6 bases). CDR3 size: 15 residues. The germline gives CDR1 MRHNA, CDR2 SNTAGT. V was shortened by 3 bases and J by 2 bases, with 12 bases between the two germline ends. This chain's CDR3 is CASSEEGIPTDTQYF. The CDR3 coding sequence is TGTGCCAGCAGTGAGGAGGGGATTCCCACAGATACGCAGTATTTT.

V usage is TRBV28 and J usage is TRBJ1-2, with 11 bases that match TRBD1. Germline CDR1 and CDR2: MDHEN and SYDVKM. V gave up 5 bases and J gave up 7 bases; unmatched junction bases: 6. This CDR3 has 14 amino acids. Written as DNA, the CDR3 is TGTGCCAGCAGTGACGGACAGGGGGCGGGTGGCTACACCTTC. This gives the protein CASSDGQGAGGYTF.

The V call is TRBV12-3 or TRBV12-4, the J call TRBJ1-2; no clear D gene. V lost 0 bases, J lost 5 bases, and 7 bases lay in between. The CDR3 is made up of 13 amino acids. The CDR3 here is CASSLAIEYGYTF. The CDR3 DNA follows: TGTGCCAGCAGTTTAGCGATAGAGTATGGCTACACCTTC.

The chain employs TRBV29-1 and TRBJ2-7, with 8 bases lining up with TRBD1. V shed 3 bases, J shed 1 base, and the junction held 8 bases outside the gene matches. The CDR3 is 15 residues long. Germline V gene lookup returns CDR1 SQVTM and CDR2 ANQGSEA. For the CDR3, the DNA is TGCAGCGTTGATTATAAGACAGGGGTTTCCTACGAGCAGTACTTC. It encodes CSVDYKTGVSYEQYF.

J is TRBJ2-1 and V is TRBV29-1; 9 bases align to TRBD2. This CDR3 spans 15 amino acids. V lost 6 bases, J lost 7 bases, and 13 bases stayed unmatched. The V gene's germline CDR1 is SQVTM and CDR2 ANQGSEA. The CDR3 spells CSVPSGLAGRNEQFF. CDR3 nucleotide sequence: TGCAGCGTCCCCTCGGGGCTAGCGGGAAGAAATGAGCAGTTCTTC.

The CDR3 region is CASSQVTTGGSPLHF. In nucleotides, the CDR3 is TGTGCCAGCAGCCAAGTTACCACAGGTGGTTCACCCCTCCACTTT. The chain employs TRBV14 and TRBJ1-6, with D perhaps matching TRBD1 (5 bases). V dropped 1 base and J dropped 9 bases, with 13 bases sitting between them. Germline CDR1 reads SGHDN; CDR2 reads FVKESK. The CDR3 covers 15 residues.

This chain uses TRBV9 with TRBJ2-6; possible D gene TRBD1, 5 bases. CDR1 SGDLS and CDR2 YYNGEE come from the germline V gene. Deletions cut 4 bases from V and 2 bases from J, with 13 bases between. This CDR3 has 16 residues. This chain's CDR3 is CASSTTRAPGANVLTF. The DNA of the CDR3 is TGTGCCAGCAGCACTACCAGGGCACCTGGGGCCAACGTCCTGACTTTC.

The gene calls are TRBV27 and TRBJ1-6; D call uncertain. The germline gives CDR1 MNHEY, CDR2 SMNVEV (reference sequence). The CDR3 sequence is 13 residues long. Trimming left V 3 bases short and J 6 bases short, with 6 bases between. The CDR3 bases are TGTGCCAGCAGTTTGGAGGGTAATTCACCCCTCCACTTT. This sequence encodes CASSLEGNSPLHF.

DNA of the CDR3: TGCGCCAGCAGCCCAGGACACTTTGCGGGGCCTTTTGGTTCACCCCTCCACTTT. This encodes CASSPGHFAGPFGSPLHF. This sequence joins TRBV5-1 and TRBJ1-6; possible D gene TRBD1, 5 bases. This CDR3 is built from 18 residues. Germline V gives CDR1 SGHRS, CDR2 YFSETQ. Deletions cut 4 bases from V and 9 bases from J, with 26 bases between. The whole variable domain, remainder taken from reference TRBV5-1 and TRBJ1-6, is KAGVTQTPRYLIKTRGQQVTLSCSPISGHRSVSWYQQTPGQGLQFLFEYFSETQRNKGNFPGRFSGRQFSNSRSEMNVSTLELGDSALYLCASSPGHFAGPFGSPLHFGNGTRLTVT.